The entry below describes one T cell receptor (beta chain). Unique molecular identifiers were incorporated during preparation of the TCRbeta library. A single record per CDR3 protein comes from TCRdb applying MiXCR to the PCR reads. The top ten clones hold about 9.5% of a sample with about 270,000 distinct CDR3 sequences, approximately 9.8% of them seen once. This sample stems from a study of T-cell reconstitution after alpha-beta-depleted transplantation in children. This specimen consisted of PBMCs from the stem cell graft donor, obtained from the stem cell graft. This TCR was sampled from a human donor who donated a stem cell graft to a child with SCID.

CDR3 residues: CASSLWGTSGTLHEQFF. DNA for the CDR3: TGTGCCAGCAGCTTATGGGGGACTAGCGGGACCCTTCATGAGCAGTTCTTC. V and J are TRBV7-8 and TRBJ2-1; 13 bases match TRBD2. The CDR3 contains 17 residues. The V segment lost 2 bases and the J segment 8 bases; nucleotides outside the gene matches: 9. Germline-derived CDR1 and CDR2 are SGHVS and FQNEAQ.